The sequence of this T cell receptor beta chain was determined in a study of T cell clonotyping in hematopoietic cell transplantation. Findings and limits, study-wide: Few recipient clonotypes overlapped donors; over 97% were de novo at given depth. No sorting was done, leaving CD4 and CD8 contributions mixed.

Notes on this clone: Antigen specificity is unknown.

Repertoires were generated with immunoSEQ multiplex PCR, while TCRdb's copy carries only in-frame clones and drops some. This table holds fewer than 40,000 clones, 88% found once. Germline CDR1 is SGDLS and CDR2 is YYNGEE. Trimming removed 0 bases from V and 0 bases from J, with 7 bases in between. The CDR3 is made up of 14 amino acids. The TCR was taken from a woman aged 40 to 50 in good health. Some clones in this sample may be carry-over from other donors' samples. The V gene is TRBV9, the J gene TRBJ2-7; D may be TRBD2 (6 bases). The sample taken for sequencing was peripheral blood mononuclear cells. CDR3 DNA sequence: TGTGCCAGCAGCGTAGGGAGGGCCTCCTACGAGCAGTACTTC. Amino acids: CASSVGRASYEQYF.